A single sample gave rise to the 23 T cell receptor beta chains below, sequenced in a study of blood T cell repertoires in COVID-19. Profiled with immunoSEQ multiplex PCR; TCRdb holds only in-frame clones, not every one. This sample has some 100,000 clones, with roughly 86% found just once. The specimen was peripheral blood. The receptors originated from a man between 50 and 59 years old with acute or convalescent COVID-19.

The rearrangement joins TRBV6-5 to TRBJ1-1; D remains unclear. CDR3 length: 14 residues. Germline CDR1 and CDR2: MNHEY and SVGAGI. V dropped 5 bases and J dropped 3 bases, with 13 bases sitting between them. CDR3 DNA: TGTGCCAGCAGTCTTCTGTCTCGAGACACTGAAGCTTTCTTT. It specifies CASSLLSRDTEAFF.

The rearrangement uses TRBV4-1 and TRBJ2-5; 8 nucleotides align to TRBD1. The V segment lost 4 bases and the J segment 5 bases; nucleotides outside the gene matches: 6. This CDR3 contains 14 residues. Germline V gives CDR1 MGHRA, CDR2 YSYEKL. In nucleotides, the CDR3 is TGCGCCAGCAGCCTCCAGGGGGCAGTGGAGACCCAGTACTTC. This sequence encodes CASSLQGAVETQYF.

The chain couples TRBV2 to TRBJ1-4; a weak D match, TRBD1 (6 bases). V shed 2 bases and J shed 7 bases, with 11 bases lying between them. This CDR3 spans 14 amino acids. Germline lookup yields CDR1 SNHLY and CDR2 FYNNEI. CDR3 DNA sequence: TGTGCCAGCAGTGAAACAGGGCCCAGTGAAAAACTGTTTTTT. Amino acid sequence: CASSETGPSEKLFF.

CDR3 in DNA: TGTGCCAGCAGCGTCGGGATCGAGTATGAGCAGTTCTTC. Translating it yields CASSVGIEYEQFF. V usage is TRBV9 and J usage is TRBJ2-1, with D possibly being TRBD2 (5 bases). The germline V and J ends were trimmed by 2 bases and 8 bases, with 11 bases remaining between them. The CDR3 is 13 amino acids. The germline CDR1 and CDR2 sequences are SGDLS and YYNGEE.

V is TRBV7-9 and J is TRBJ2-1, with 9 bases matching TRBD2. The V gene's germline CDR1 is SEHNR and CDR2 FQNEAQ (reference sequence). The CDR3 length is 17 residues. The J segment lost 0 bases and the V segment lost 4 bases, leaving 7 bases of the junction unmatched. The CDR3 region has the DNA TGTGCCAGCAGCTCGGGACTAGCCATTAGCTCCTACAATGAGCAGTTCTTC. Residues: CASSSGLAISSYNEQFF.

CDR3 loop: CASSYILAGYNEQFF. DNA for the CDR3: TGTGCCAGCAGTTACATCCTAGCGGGGTACAATGAGCAGTTCTTC. This chain joins TRBV6-6 and TRBJ2-1, with TRBD2 matching over 9 bases. The length of the CDR3 is 15 residues. Germline CDR1 is MNHNY and CDR2 is SVGAGI (reference sequence). Trimming removed 2 bases from V and 4 bases from J; junction bases left unmatched: 3.

The CDR3 coding sequence is TGTGCCAGCAGCGTAGGAGGGTTGAGCTATGGCTACACCTTC. Translation gives CASSVGGLSYGYTF. This chain uses TRBV9 with TRBJ1-2, with D uncertain. Germline CDR1 reads SGDLS; CDR2 reads YYNGEE. The V end lost 0 bases, the J end lost 4 bases, and 10 bases lay between the germline ends. This CDR3 region has 14 residues.

The rearrangement uses TRBV2 and TRBJ1-2; perhaps TRBD1 as D (5 bases). CDR1 and CDR2 (germline): SNHLY, FYNNEI. This CDR3 is 13 amino acids long. Trimming stripped 4 bases from V and 4 bases from J, with 10 bases between. DNA of the CDR3: TGTGCCAGCAGTGGACAAGGGGTCTATGGCTACACCTTC. It is translated as CASSGQGVYGYTF.

This sequence joins TRBV12-3 or TRBV12-4 and TRBJ1-1; TRBD1 matches 7 bases. V shed 1 base and J 7 bases; nucleotides not matched to a gene: 3. The CDR3 length is 13 residues. The CDR3 region has the DNA TGTGCCAGCAGTTTAGGGGACAGCAGTGAAGCTTTCTTT. Translated: CASSLGDSSEAFF.

This clone has a single count. V is TRBV6-1 and J is TRBJ1-5, with a weak D call TRBD1 (5 bases). In germline, CDR1 is MNHNS, CDR2 SASEGT. Trimming cost V 3 bases and J 7 bases, with 19 bases left between them. This CDR3 spans 16 amino acids. CDR3 in amino acids: CASSDIWAGRGQPQHF. CDR3 coding DNA: TGTGCCAGCAGTGATATATGGGCAGGGCGGGGGCAGCCCCAGCATTTT.

This rearrangement joins TRBV14 to TRBJ2-7; possible D gene TRBD2, 6 bases. The V and J ends lost 0 bases and 2 bases respectively, with 14 bases between them. This CDR3 contains 16 residues. The germline CDR1 and CDR2 sequences are SGHDN and FVKESK. The CDR3 is CASSQETGLLTYEQYF. CDR3 sequence (DNA): TGTGCCAGCAGCCAAGAGACGGGACTGCTAACCTACGAGCAGTACTTC. Variable domain in full (rest from reference TRBV14 and TRBJ2-7): EAGVTQFPSHSVIEKGQTVTLRCDPISGHDNLYWYRRVMGKEIKFLLHFVKESKQDESGMPNNRFLAERTGGTYSTLKVQPAELEDSGVYFCASSQETGLLTYEQYFGPGTRLTVT.

This chain uses TRBV5-1 with TRBJ2-1; TRBD2 matches 8 bases. Germline values: CDR1 SGHRS, CDR2 YFSETQ. CDR3 length: 16 amino acids. Germline trimming cut 0 bases from V and 6 bases from J; bases unmatched to any gene: 8. Written as DNA, the CDR3 is TGCGCCAGCAGCTTGGATGTGGCGGGAGGTGGCAATGAGCAGTTCTTC. This codes for CASSLDVAGGGNEQFF.

This chain connects TRBV29-1 to TRBJ2-1, with D perhaps matching TRBD1 (6 bases). The V and J ends lost 3 bases and 0 bases respectively, with 9 bases between them. The CDR3 has 14 amino acids. CDR1 SQVTM and CDR2 ANQGSEA come from the germline V gene. For the CDR3, the DNA is TGCAGCGTTGAGGACAGCTTCTCCTACAATGAGCAGTTCTTC. It translates to CSVEDSFSYNEQFF.

This sequence joins TRBV6-5 and TRBJ2-5, with TRBD2 matching over 12 bases. Losses at the gene ends were 3 bases for V and 11 bases for J; bases not matched to a gene: 4. The CDR3 is 13 residues long. Germline V CDR1 and CDR2: MNHEY, SVGAGI. CDR3 sequence reads: CASSYGLAGPQYF. In DNA, the CDR3 is TGTGCCAGCAGTTATGGACTAGCGGGACCTCAGTACTTC.

This clone has only one observation. This rearrangement joins TRBV11-1 to TRBJ2-3; weak D call: TRBD1 (5 bases). Germline V gene data show CDR1 as SGHAT and CDR2 as FQDESV (reference sequence). Trimming took off 5 bases at V and 3 bases at J, with 9 bases between the two ends. This CDR3 has 13 residues. CDR3 nucleotides: TGTGCCAGCAGCGACCGGACAACAGATACGCAGTATTTT. This gives the protein CASSDRTTDTQYF.

V usage is TRBV5-1 and J usage is TRBJ1-1, with D hard to call. From germline, CDR1 is SGHRS and CDR2 YFSETQ. Trimming stripped 4 bases from V and 4 bases from J, with 11 bases between. The CDR3 is 13 amino acids. CDR3 nucleotide sequence: TGCGCCAGCAGCCCCCAGTATATCACTGAAGCTTTCTTT. This translates into CASSPQYITEAFF.

This sequence joins TRBV5-6 and TRBJ2-2; 9 positions agree with TRBD1. CDR1 and CDR2 from the germline V gene are SGHDT and YYEEEE. The J segment lost 3 bases and the V segment lost 2 bases, leaving 5 bases of the junction unmatched. CDR3 size: 16 residues. The CDR3 region has the DNA TGTGCCAGCAGCTTAAGACGGACAGGGGACACCGGGGAGCTGTTTTTT. Protein: CASSLRRTGDTGELFF.

The V call is TRBV19, the J call TRBJ1-3; D is perhaps TRBD1 (6 bases). Trimming left V 5 bases short and J 0 bases short, with 17 bases between. The CDR3 has 17 residues. Germline CDR1 and CDR2: LNHDA and SQIVND (reference sequence). DNA of the CDR3: TGTGCCAGTAGTGCGACCGGGACATCTTTCTCTGGAAACACCATATATTTT. As protein: CASSATGTSFSGNTIYF.

Only a few counts were recorded for this clone. CDR3 in DNA: TGTGCCAGCACTCCGGGACAGGGGGCCCACGAGCAGTACTTC. Translation: CASTPGQGAHEQYF. This sequence joins TRBV19 and TRBJ2-7, with 12 bases aligning to TRBD1. V trimming: 9 bases; J trimming: 5 bases; junction bases outside the gene matches: 8. The CDR3 length is 14 residues. Per germline, CDR1 LNHDA and CDR2 SQIVND (reference sequence).

The chain combines TRBV29-1 with TRBJ2-1; a weak D match, TRBD2 (6 bases). V lost 4 bases, J lost 4 bases, and 11 bases lay in between. CDR1 SQVTM and CDR2 ANQGSEA come from the germline V gene. The CDR3 runs 13 residues. This chain's CDR3 is CSVGSSEYNEQFF. In DNA form, the CDR3 reads TGCAGCGTTGGGTCTAGCGAATACAATGAGCAGTTCTTC.

This clone was recorded only once. The chain combines TRBV10-3 with TRBJ2-1, with no clear D. This CDR3 is 13 amino acids long. Germline V gives CDR1 ENHRY, CDR2 SYGVKD. Deletions cut 4 bases from V and 4 bases from J, with 8 bases between. The CDR3 DNA reads as TGTGCCATCAGTGGTCGAGAGTACAATGAGCAGTTCTTC. This encodes CAISGREYNEQFF.

The rearrangement joins TRBV7-2 to TRBJ1-6, with 7 nucleotides matching TRBD1. The germline gives CDR1 SGHTA, CDR2 FQGNSA. V was pared by 5 bases and J by 6 bases, with 7 bases of the junction left unmatched. The CDR3 runs to 15 residues. As DNA, the CDR3 is TGTGCCAGCAGCGGGGGGACAGCCACTAATTCACCCCTCCACTTT. Amino acids: CASSGGTATNSPLHF.

V usage is TRBV19 and J usage is TRBJ1-5; D remains ambiguous. Germline values: CDR1 LNHDA, CDR2 SQIVND (reference sequence). Trimming shortened V by 3 bases and J by 1 base, and 4 bases separated the two germline ends. The CDR3 consists of 13 residues. The CDR3 reads CASSISSNQPQHF. The CDR3 DNA is TGTGCCAGTAGTATTAGCAGCAATCAGCCCCAGCATTTT.